Each of the 22 T cell receptor beta chains below was sequenced from the same sample in a study of post-analysis software for immune sequencing data. Tagging with unique molecular identifiers was a feature of the TCR beta cDNA libraries. One entry per CDR3 protein results from TCRdb running MiXCR on the PCR reads. This table has roughly 600,000 distinct CDR3 sequences, around 44% appearing once. These receptors have no identified antigens. Regarding the study as a whole: Included in a set of a few TRBV segments more frequent in patients than controls were TRBV5-6, TRBV5-1 and TRBV20-1.

Sequencing used blood. The receptor set was obtained from a girl under 18 with multiple sclerosis.

This clonotype was seen more than once but under ten times. The V call is TRBV7-2, the J call TRBJ1-6; no clear D gene. Germline CDR1 SGHTA, CDR2 FQGNSA. The CDR3 is 12 amino acids. Trimming took 5 bases from V and 8 from J, leaving 7 bases between them. CDR3 loop: CASSPGYSPLHF. CDR3 bases: TGTGCCAGCAGCCCTGGGTATTCACCCCTCCACTTT.

The CDR3: CASSSGRREQFF. In nucleotides, the CDR3 is TGTGCCAGCAGTTCGGGCAGACGAGAGCAGTTCTTC. The genes are TRBV12-3 or TRBV12-4 and TRBJ2-1; no clear D gene. The CDR3 consists of 12 residues. Trimming left V 4 bases short and J 10 bases short, with 11 bases between.

This clonotype has just a few counts. This chain connects TRBV20-1 to TRBJ2-7, with D perhaps assigned TRBD1 or TRBD2 (6 bases each). This CDR3 is built from 12 residues. CDR1 is DFQATT and CDR2 is SNEGSKA in the germline V gene (reference sequence). V lost 6 bases and J lost 4, with 13 bases in between. The chain's CDR3 is CSAGGGKYEQYF. The CDR3 DNA reads TGCAGTGCAGGGGGAGGTAAATACGAGCAGTACTTC.

The rearrangement joins TRBV5-1 to TRBJ1-5; D call uncertain. The CDR3 sequence is 13 residues long. The germline V gene has CDR1 SGHRS and CDR2 YFSETQ. Trimming took 4 bases from V and 5 from J, leaving 10 bases between them. CDR3 in amino acids: CASSLMVDQPQHF. DNA for the CDR3: TGCGCCAGCAGCCTCATGGTAGATCAGCCCCAGCATTTT.

The chain has TRBV5-1 and TRBJ2-7, with 11 bases identical to TRBD2. Germline V lookup: CDR1 SGHRS, CDR2 YFSETQ. V dropped 2 bases and J dropped 1; count of bases not matched to a gene: 8. The CDR3 sequence is 17 residues long. The CDR3 DNA sequence: TGCGCCAGCAGCTTACCCGGGACTAGCGGATTTTCCTACGAGCAGTACTTC. Amino acids: CASSLPGTSGFSYEQYF.

This chain joins TRBV6-1 and TRBJ2-1; no reliable D call. Germline V gene lookup returns CDR1 MNHNS and CDR2 SASEGT. CDR3 length: 16 residues. Trimming shortened V by 2 bases and J by 2 bases, and 13 bases separated the two germline ends. In nucleotides, the CDR3 is TGTGCCAGCAGTGAAACTCCCCACTACCCCTACAATGAGCAGTTCTTC. Residues: CASSETPHYPYNEQFF.

Points on this clonotype: At one of its ends the junction is not consistent with the germline gene, which may arise from a read error. The CDR3 loop is CASSLRAPGNTEAFF. The CDR3 nucleotides are TGCGCCAGCAGCTTAAGGGCCCCCGGGAACACCGAAGCTTTCTTT. J is TRBJ1-1 and V is TRBV5-1; D remains ambiguous. This CDR3 is 15 amino acids long. Germline V gene lookup returns CDR1 SGHRS and CDR2 YFSETQ. The variable domain in full, with the rest retrieved from reference TRBV5-1 and TRBJ1-1, is KAGVTQTPRYLIKTRGQQVTLSCSPISGHRSVSWYQQTPGQGLQFLFEYFSETQRNKGNFPGRFSGRQFSNSRSEMNVSTLELGDSALYLCASSLRAPGNTEAFFGQGTRLTVV.

J is TRBJ2-3 and V is TRBV5-1, with TRBD1 matching 8 bases. The CDR3 length is 15 residues. Per germline, CDR1 SGHRS and CDR2 YFSETQ. J gave up 4 bases and V 0 bases, and 4 bases lay outside the gene matches. CDR3 sequence (DNA): TGCGCCAGCAGCTTGGCCGGACAGGGAGCAGATACGCAGTATTTT. Protein: CASSLAGQGADTQYF.

This clonotype came up a few times. This chain uses TRBV6-5 with TRBJ1-1, with no clear D. The ends were cut back, 6 bases at V and 1 base at J, with 12 bases in the middle. The CDR3 loop spans 14 amino acids. Germline V gene lookup returns CDR1 MNHEY and CDR2 SVGAGI. The CDR3 DNA sequence: TGTGCCAGCAGATGGATAGAAACGAACACTGAAGCTTTCTTT. It encodes CASRWIETNTEAFF.

The genes are TRBV11-3 and TRBJ2-7, with TRBD1 matching 7 bases. The DNA end is a closer match to TRBJ2-5, so the J assignment may be wrong. The CDR3 runs to 14 residues. Germline assignment: CDR1 SGHNT and CDR2 YENEEA. As DNA, the CDR3 is TGTGCCAGCAGCTCCTCAGACAGGGAAGAGACCCAGTACTTC. Translation: CASSSSDREETQYF.

The CDR3 DNA reads as TGTGCCAGCAGTGAAGCGAGACAGACACGATACAATGAGCAGTTCTTC. Amino acid sequence: CASSEARQTRYNEQFF. The rearrangement joins TRBV6-1 to TRBJ2-1; D might be TRBD1 (5 bases). CDR1 MNHNS and CDR2 SASEGT come from the germline V gene. V dropped 0 bases and J dropped 4 bases, with 13 bases sitting between them. The CDR3 has 16 amino acids.

The rearrangement joins TRBV5-1 to TRBJ2-1; 9 bases match TRBD2. The CDR3 runs 18 residues. V shed 5 bases, J shed 0 bases, and the junction held 12 bases outside the gene matches. Germline V gives CDR1 SGHRS, CDR2 YFSETQ. The CDR3 DNA reads as TGCGCCAGCAGGCAGCGACTAGCGGCCACGAGCTCCTACAATGAGCAGTTCTTC. Residues: CASRQRLAATSSYNEQFF.

This clonotype has more than one count but fewer than ten. The V and J genes are TRBV12-3 or TRBV12-4 and TRBJ2-7; 7 bases agree with TRBD2. The J segment lost 3 bases and the V segment lost 7 bases, leaving 9 bases of the junction unmatched. This CDR3 contains 14 residues. The CDR3 protein is CASTSAGVLYEQYF. CDR3 sequence (DNA): TGTGCCAGCACCTCGGCGGGGGTCCTCTACGAGCAGTACTTC.

This clonotype was observed a few times. This sequence joins TRBV7-9 and TRBJ2-7; maybe TRBD1 (6 bases). Germline V gene sequence: CDR1 SEHNR, CDR2 FQNEAQ (reference sequence). V lost 4 bases, J lost 9 bases, and 10 bases lay in between. This CDR3 has 11 residues. The CDR3 region has the DNA TGTGCCAGCAGCTGGACAGAGCGGCAGTACTTC. This sequence encodes CASSWTERQYF.

The rearrangement links TRBV21-1 to TRBJ2-4; TRBD1 was called by the table and not checked on the DNA. TRBV21-1 is tagged as a pseudogene. The CDR3 length is 14 residues. CDR3 residues: CASSGALAKNIQYF. The CDR3 region has the DNA TGTGCCAGCAGCGGGGCCTTAGCCAAAAACATTCAGTACTTC.

In DNA form, the CDR3 reads TGTGCCAGCAGCTTGGGGAGGGCGGAAAAACTGTTTTTT. It encodes CASSLGRAEKLFF. The chain combines TRBV12-3 or TRBV12-4 with TRBJ1-4; D ambiguous. V lost 6 bases and J 8 bases, leaving 13 bases between the germline ends. The CDR3 runs to 13 residues.

The rearrangement joins TRBV12-3 or TRBV12-4 to TRBJ2-7; 9 bases agree with TRBD1. The V gene end was trimmed by 3 bases and the J gene end by 0 bases; junction bases not matched to a gene: 3. There are 15 residues in the CDR3. Written as DNA, the CDR3 is TGTGCCAGCAGTTTTGGGACAGGGAGCTCCTACGAGCAGTACTTC. This encodes CASSFGTGSSYEQYF.

V usage is TRBV11-3 and J usage is TRBJ2-5; D is ambiguous. Matching the DNA end better, TRBJ2-7 makes the J call doubtful. Germline lookup yields CDR1 SGHNT and CDR2 YENEEA. The CDR3 length is 12 residues. The CDR3 loop is CASSFQENEQYF. The CDR3 region has the DNA TGTGCCAGCAGTTTCCAAGAGAACGAGCAGTACTTC.

The rearrangement links TRBV4-1 to TRBJ2-5; 7 bases line up with TRBD1. There are 13 residues in the CDR3. J was trimmed by 5 bases and V by 4 bases; bases with no gene match: 4. Germline CDR1 and CDR2: MGHRA and YSYEKL. CDR3 residues: CASSPTGSETQYF. CDR3 nucleotide sequence: TGCGCCAGCAGCCCGACAGGGAGCGAGACCCAGTACTTC.

The chain combines TRBV12-3 or TRBV12-4 with TRBJ1-2; D gene uncertain. There are 13 residues in the CDR3. V dropped 8 bases and J dropped 4 bases, with 14 bases sitting between them. As DNA, the CDR3 is TGTGCCAGCGTCGGGCCCGCCAGCTATGGCTACACCTTC. Protein sequence: CASVGPASYGYTF.

This clonotype has a handful of counts. One junction end does not reproduce the germline sequence, and a read error may be involved. The V and J genes are TRBV15 and TRBJ1-2, with TRBD1 as a possible D gene (6 bases). This CDR3 contains 14 residues. The germline V gene has CDR1 LNHNV and CDR2 YYDKDF (reference sequence). CDR3 coding DNA: TGTGCCACCAGCCGAGAGGGGGGGGACTATGGCTACACCTTC. It translates to CATSREGGDYGYTF.

V usage is TRBV29-1 and J usage is TRBJ2-3, with TRBD1 matching 8 bases. CDR3 size: 15 residues. Trimming took 7 bases from V and 1 from J; bases not matched to a gene: 10. CDR1 SQVTM and CDR2 ANQGSEA come from the germline V gene. In nucleotides, the CDR3 is TGCAGCGCCGCACCACAGGGGGAGGGCACAGATACGCAGTATTTT. This codes for CSAAPQGEGTDTQYF.